This TCR beta chain appears in the sequencing data of a study of CD8+ T cells in alopecia areata. Across the study: Treated individuals took tofacitinib by mouth, 5 to 10 mg twice daily. Tofacitinib treatment spanned 6 to 18 months, with 6 months off drug afterward.

The treatment here: oral pan-JAK inhibitor, 5-10 mg twice daily. cDNA serving as the sequencing template came from extracted, reverse transcribed RNA. The table came from immunoSEQ multiplex PCR; TCRdb's copy has only in-frame clones and leaves some out. The sample carries 150,000 to 200,000 clones, more than 55% recorded once. V was clipped by 6 bases and J by 0 bases, with 9 bases between them. The CDR3 is made up of 12 amino acids. CDR1 and CDR2 from the germline V gene are SQVTM and ANQGSEA. Sequenced material: CD4+ T cells sorted from blood, taken between weeks 47 and 50, from a patient treated with tofacitinib. The rearrangement links TRBV29-1 to TRBJ2-7; no definite D call. The sequence derives from a human donor with alopecia areata. CDR3 sequence reads: CSVVLSSYEQYF. CDR3 DNA sequence: TGCAGCGTGGTCCTTAGCTCCTACGAGCAGTACTTC.